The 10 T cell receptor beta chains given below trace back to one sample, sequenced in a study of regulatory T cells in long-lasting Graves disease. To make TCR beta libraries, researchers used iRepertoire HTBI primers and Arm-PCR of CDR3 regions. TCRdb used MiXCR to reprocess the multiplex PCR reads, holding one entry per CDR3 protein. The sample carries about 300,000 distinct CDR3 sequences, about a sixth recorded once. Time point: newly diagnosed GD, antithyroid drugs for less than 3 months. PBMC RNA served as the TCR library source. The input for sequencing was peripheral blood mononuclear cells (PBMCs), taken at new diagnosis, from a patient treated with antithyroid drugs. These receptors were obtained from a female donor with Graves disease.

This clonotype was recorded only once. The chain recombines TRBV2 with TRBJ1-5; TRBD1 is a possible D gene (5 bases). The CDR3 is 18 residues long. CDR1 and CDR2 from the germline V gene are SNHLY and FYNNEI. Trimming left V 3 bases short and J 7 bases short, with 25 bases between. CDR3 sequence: CASSEGSGGRDRGQPQHF. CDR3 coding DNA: TGTGCCAGCAGTGAGGGGAGTGGAGGGAGGGACCGTGGACAGCCCCAGCATTTT.

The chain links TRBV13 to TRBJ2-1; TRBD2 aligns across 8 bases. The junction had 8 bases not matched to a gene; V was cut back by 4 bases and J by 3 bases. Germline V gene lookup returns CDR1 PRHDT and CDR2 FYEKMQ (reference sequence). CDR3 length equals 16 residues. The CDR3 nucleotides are TGTGCCAGCAGCTCTTCCCTAGCGGGCCGCTACAATGAGCAGTTCTTC. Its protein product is CASSSSLAGRYNEQFF. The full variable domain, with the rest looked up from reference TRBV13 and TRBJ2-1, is AAGVIQSPRHLIKEKRETATLKCYPIPRHDTVYWYQQGPGQDPQFLISFYEKMQSDKGSIPDRFSAQQFSDYHSELNMSSLELGDSALYFCASSSSLAGRYNEQFFGPGTRLTVL.

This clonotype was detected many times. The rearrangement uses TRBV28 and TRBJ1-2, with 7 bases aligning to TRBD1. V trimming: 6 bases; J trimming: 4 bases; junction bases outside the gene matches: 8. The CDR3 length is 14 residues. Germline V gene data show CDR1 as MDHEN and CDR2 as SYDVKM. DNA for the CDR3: TGTGCCAGCAGCCTCGGGAGGGGGCCCTATGGCTACACCTTC. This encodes CASSLGRGPYGYTF.

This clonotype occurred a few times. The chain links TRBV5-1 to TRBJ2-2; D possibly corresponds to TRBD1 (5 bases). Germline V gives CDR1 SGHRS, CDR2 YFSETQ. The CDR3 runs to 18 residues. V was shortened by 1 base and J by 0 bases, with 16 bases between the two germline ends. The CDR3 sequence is CASSLWGSGASNTGELFF. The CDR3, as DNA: TGCGCCAGCAGCTTGTGGGGATCTGGGGCCTCGAACACCGGGGAGCTGTTTTTT.

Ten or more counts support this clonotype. CDR3 amino acids: CSARGLADSGSYNEQFF. DNA of the CDR3: TGCAGTGCTAGGGGACTAGCGGACAGCGGTTCCTACAATGAGCAGTTCTTC. This chain joins TRBV20-1 and TRBJ2-1; TRBD2 aligns across 11 bases. In germline, CDR1 is DFQATT, CDR2 SNEGSKA (reference sequence). V lost 3 bases to trimming and J lost 1 base; unmatched junction nucleotides: 8. This CDR3 region has 17 residues.

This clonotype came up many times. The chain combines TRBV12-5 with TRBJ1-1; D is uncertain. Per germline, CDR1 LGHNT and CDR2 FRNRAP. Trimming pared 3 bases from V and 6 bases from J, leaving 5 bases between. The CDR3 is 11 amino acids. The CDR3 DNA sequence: TGTGCTAGTGGTTTCAGGTCTGAAGCTTTCTTT. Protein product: CASGFRSEAFF.

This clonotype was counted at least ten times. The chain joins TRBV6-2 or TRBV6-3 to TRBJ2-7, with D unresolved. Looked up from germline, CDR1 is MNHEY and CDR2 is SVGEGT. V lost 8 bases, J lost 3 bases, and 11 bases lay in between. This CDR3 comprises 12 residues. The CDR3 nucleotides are TGTGCCAGCGAAGGAACCTACTACGAGCAGTACTTC. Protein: CASEGTYYEQYF.

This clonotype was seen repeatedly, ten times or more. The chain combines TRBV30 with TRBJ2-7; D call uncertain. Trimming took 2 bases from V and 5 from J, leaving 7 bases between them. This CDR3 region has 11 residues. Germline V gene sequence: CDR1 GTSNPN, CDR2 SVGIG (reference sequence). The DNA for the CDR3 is TGTGCCTGGAGTCCGGCGAACGAGCAGTACTTC. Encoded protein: CAWSPANEQYF.

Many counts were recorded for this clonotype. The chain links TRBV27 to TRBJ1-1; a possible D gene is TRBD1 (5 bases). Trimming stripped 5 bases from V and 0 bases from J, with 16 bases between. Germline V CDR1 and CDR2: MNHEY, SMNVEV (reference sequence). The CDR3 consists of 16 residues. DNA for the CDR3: TGTGCCAGCAGTCCCCTCCTGGCGGGACTGAACACTGAAGCTTTCTTT. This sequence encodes CASSPLLAGLNTEAFF.

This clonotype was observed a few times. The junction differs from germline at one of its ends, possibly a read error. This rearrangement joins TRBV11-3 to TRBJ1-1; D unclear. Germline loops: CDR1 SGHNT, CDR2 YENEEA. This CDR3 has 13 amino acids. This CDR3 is CASSLDLNAEAFF. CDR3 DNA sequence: TGTGCCAGCAGCTTAGACCTGAACGCTGAAGCTTTCTTT. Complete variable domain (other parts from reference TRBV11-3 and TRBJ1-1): EAGVVQSPRYKIIEKKQPVAFWCNPISGHNTLYWYLQNLGQGPELLIRYENEEAVDDSQLPKDRFSAERLKGVDSTLKIQPAELGDSAVYLCASSLDLNAEAFFGQGTRLTVV.